The 27 T cell receptor beta chains listed next were all sequenced from one sample in a study of cytomegalovirus exposure and HLA in healthy donors. Some clones are missing from TCRdb's copy, which holds only in-frame ones; the method was immunoSEQ multiplex PCR. The sample gives some 180,000 clones, more than 75% of which show up once; 6% to 8.5% is in the top ten. Sample: PBMCs. These receptor sequences come from a man aged 25-40 years in good health and CMV-seropositive.

The genes are TRBV5-4 and TRBJ1-4, with D possibly matching TRBD1 (5 bases). The germline gives CDR1 SGHNT, CDR2 YYREEE (reference sequence). The CDR3 is made up of 14 amino acids. V was pared by 2 bases and J by 7 bases, with 12 bases between. In DNA form, the CDR3 reads TGTGCCAGCAGCTTCAGGGATGGGGCTGAAAAACTGTTTTTT. Encoded protein: CASSFRDGAEKLFF.

The CDR3 protein is CASRVTGLSGYTF. In nucleotides, the CDR3 is TGTGCCAGCAGGGTAACAGGGCTTTCTGGCTACACCTTC. This chain uses TRBV6-5 with TRBJ1-2, with a tentative D call TRBD1 (6 bases). V was clipped by 6 bases and J by 7 bases, with 15 bases between them. The germline gives CDR1 MNHEY, CDR2 SVGAGI. The CDR3 is 13 residues long.

The chain links TRBV6-1 to TRBJ2-6; 7 bases map to TRBD1. CDR3 size: 14 residues. In germline, CDR1 is MNHNS, CDR2 SASEGT. The CDR3 nucleotides are TGTGCGCTGGGACAGACCTCTGGGGCCAACGTCCTGACTTTC. The encoded protein is CALGQTSGANVLTF.

This rearrangement joins TRBV6-5 to TRBJ1-2, with 9 bases lining up with TRBD1. Unmatched junction bases numbered 3, after V lost 5 bases and J lost 5 bases. Germline V gene data show CDR1 as MNHEY and CDR2 as SVGAGI. The CDR3 loop spans 13 amino acids. In DNA, the CDR3 is TGTGCCAGCAGTGCGGACAGGGGATATGGCTACACCTTC. It yields the protein CASSADRGYGYTF.

The V and J genes are TRBV29-1 and TRBJ1-4, with D uncertain. CDR1 is SQVTM and CDR2 is ANQGSEA in the germline V gene. V gave up 6 bases and J gave up 6 bases, with 11 bases separating them. This CDR3 comprises 12 residues. The CDR3 loop reads CSVVESHEKLFF. CDR3 DNA: TGCAGCGTGGTGGAGAGCCATGAAAAACTGTTTTTT.

V and J are TRBV5-6 and TRBJ2-7; D unclear. Germline V gives CDR1 SGHDT, CDR2 YYEEEE. This CDR3 has 14 residues. Trimming removed 0 bases at V and 1 base at J, with 8 bases between. The CDR3 spells CASSLEAVSYEQYF. CDR3 nucleotides: TGTGCCAGCAGCTTGGAGGCAGTTTCCTACGAGCAGTACTTC.

The rearrangement links TRBV29-1 to TRBJ2-3; the D call may be TRBD1 or TRBD2 (5 bases each). The V gene lost 0 bases and the J gene lost 7 bases, with 14 bases spanning the gap. This CDR3 spans 14 amino acids. The germline CDR1 and CDR2 sequences are SQVTM and ANQGSEA. The CDR3 region has the DNA TGCAGCGTTGAAGATGAGGGGCTTTCCTATACGCAGTATTTT. Protein sequence: CSVEDEGLSYTQYF.

This chain connects TRBV4-3 to TRBJ1-4; the D gene is possibly TRBD1 (5 bases). This CDR3 spans 15 amino acids. Germline V CDR1 and CDR2: LGHNA, YSLEER. Trimming took off 0 bases at V and 5 bases at J, with 10 bases between the two ends. CDR3: CASSQDTTANEKLFF. The CDR3 DNA reads as TGCGCCAGCAGCCAAGATACGACAGCGAATGAAAAACTGTTTTTT.

CDR3 nucleotide sequence: TGTGCCACCAGCAGGAGGGACAGGGGGCTGGACGAGCAGTACTTC. Its translation: CATSRRDRGLDEQYF. The chain employs TRBV15 and TRBJ2-7; TRBD1 matches 12 bases. Trimming took 3 bases from V and 5 from J; bases not matched to a gene: 5. This CDR3 is built from 15 residues. CDR1 is LNHNV, CDR2 YYDKDF, per germline (reference sequence).

The rearrangement uses TRBV7-2 and TRBJ1-5; TRBD1 is a possible D gene (6 bases). V was shortened by 1 base and J by 0 bases, with 16 bases between the two germline ends. CDR1 is SGHTA, CDR2 FQGNSA, per germline. The CDR3 runs 18 residues. CDR3: CASSLEGGTQYSNQPQHF. The CDR3 DNA reads TGTGCCAGCAGCTTAGAAGGCGGGACACAGTATAGCAATCAGCCCCAGCATTTT.

This chain connects TRBV27 to TRBJ2-1, with 7 bases aligning to TRBD2. This CDR3 region has 15 residues. Trimming removed 1 base from V and 6 bases from J; junction bases left unmatched: 6. Germline V CDR1 and CDR2: MNHEY, SMNVEV (reference sequence). The CDR3 nucleotides read TGTGCCAGCAGTTTATGGGTCAGGGAGGGCAATGAGCAGTTCTTC. Amino acids: CASSLWVREGNEQFF.

V usage is TRBV19 and J usage is TRBJ2-5; 7 bases agree with TRBD1. Germline CDR1 and CDR2: LNHDA and SQIVND (reference sequence). After removal of 8 bases from V and 3 bases from J, the junction contained 6 bases not matched to a gene. The CDR3 is 13 residues long. CDR3 DNA: TGTGCCAGTCGCCCCCAGGGGGAAGAGACCCAGTACTTC. It encodes CASRPQGEETQYF. The complete variable domain, with remaining parts taken from reference TRBV19 and TRBJ2-5, reads DGGITQSPKYLFRKEGQNVTLSCEQNLNHDAMYWYRQDPGQGLRLIYYSQIVNDFQKGDIAEGYSVSREKKESFPLTVTSAQKNPTAFYLCASRPQGEETQYFGPGTRLLVL.

V gene TRBV9 combines with J gene TRBJ2-3; TRBD2 aligns across 8 bases. With 4 bases clipped from V and 0 bases from J, the junction kept 4 bases outside the gene matches. The CDR3 contains 15 residues. Germline CDR1 reads SGDLS; CDR2 reads YYNGEE. CDR3 nucleotides: TGTGCCAGCAGCTTTGGGACTAGGAGCACAGATACGCAGTATTTT. It translates to CASSFGTRSTDTQYF.

This clone showed up just once. The chain joins TRBV19 to TRBJ1-5; D not resolved. The V gene lost 6 bases and the J gene lost 1 base, with 7 bases spanning the gap. CDR1 and CDR2 from the germline V gene are LNHDA and SQIVND (reference sequence). The CDR3 loop spans 13 amino acids. The CDR3 here is CASSPGSNQPQHF. CDR3 coding DNA: TGTGCCAGTAGCCCCGGGAGCAATCAGCCCCAGCATTTT.

This sequence joins TRBV4-1 and TRBJ2-3, with D maybe TRBD2 (7 bases). Germline CDR1 is MGHRA and CDR2 is YSYEKL. The CDR3 contains 18 residues. Trimming pared 4 bases from V and 0 bases from J, leaving 20 bases between. CDR3 sequence: CASSRGGLTGPSTDTQYF. CDR3 nucleotides: TGCGCCAGCAGCCGCGGGGGATTAACAGGGCCGAGCACAGATACGCAGTATTTT.

The chain carries TRBV11-3 and TRBJ2-1, with 12 positions matching TRBD2. The trim removed 1 base at V and 10 bases at J, leaving 11 bases unmatched. The germline gives CDR1 SGHNT, CDR2 YENEEA. The CDR3 length is 17 residues. Here the CDR3 DNA reads TGTGCCAGCAGCTTAGGGACTAGCGGGACCTCTGAGTGGGAGCAGTTCTTC. Its protein product is CASSLGTSGTSEWEQFF.

V and J are TRBV2 and TRBJ1-4; D call uncertain. In germline, CDR1 is SNHLY, CDR2 FYNNEI. This CDR3 is built from 13 residues. The ends were cut back, 6 bases at V and 10 bases at J, with 15 bases in the middle. In DNA form, the CDR3 reads TGTGCCAGCAGCAACGTCGGTCGAGGAAAACTGTTTTTT. Its translation: CASSNVGRGKLFF.

The chain employs TRBV28 and TRBJ2-7; D unclear. This CDR3 comprises 12 residues. In germline, CDR1 is MDHEN, CDR2 SYDVKM. The ends were cut back, 6 bases at V and 10 bases at J, with 16 bases in the middle. Here the CDR3 DNA reads TGTGCCAGCAGCCCTGACGGCCGTTTTCAGTACTTC. As protein: CASSPDGRFQYF.

This sequence joins TRBV6-5 and TRBJ1-5; 9 nucleotides line up with TRBD1. Trimming removed 6 bases from V and 5 bases from J; junction bases left unmatched: 5. CDR3 size: 14 residues. Germline assignment: CDR1 MNHEY and CDR2 SVGAGI. The CDR3 DNA is TGTGCCAGCAGCTCAACAGGGGGCCATCAGCCCCAGCATTTT. Its translation: CASSSTGGHQPQHF.

This clone was found a few times. The rearrangement uses TRBV7-6 and TRBJ2-3; the D gene is possibly TRBD1 (6 bases). Germline V gene sequence: CDR1 SGHVS, CDR2 FNYEAQ. Trimming shortened V by 8 bases and J by 0 bases, and 9 bases separated the two germline ends. The CDR3 runs to 13 residues. This CDR3 is CASGTTSTDTQYF. The DNA of the CDR3 is TGTGCCAGCGGGACAACTAGCACAGATACGCAGTATTTT.

V and J are TRBV28 and TRBJ1-4, with unresolved D. Germline assignment: CDR1 MDHEN and CDR2 SYDVKM. This CDR3 is built from 12 residues. V lost 5 bases and J 8 bases, leaving 9 bases between the germline ends. The CDR3 region is CASSGHGEKLFF. The CDR3 bases are TGTGCCAGCAGTGGCCATGGAGAAAAACTGTTTTTT.

This clone was detected only once. V usage is TRBV19 and J usage is TRBJ1-5; 7 bases agree with TRBD1. From germline, CDR1 is LNHDA and CDR2 SQIVND (reference sequence). This CDR3 region has 15 residues. V lost 4 bases to trimming and J lost 2 bases; unmatched junction nucleotides: 5. The CDR3 coding sequence is TGTGCCAGTAGTAATGACAGGGCGGGCAATCAGCCCCAGCATTTT. Translated: CASSNDRAGNQPQHF.

The chain links TRBV2 to TRBJ1-5; D not resolved. Trimming shortened V by 6 bases and J by 2 bases, and 14 bases separated the two germline ends. Germline-derived CDR1 and CDR2 are SNHLY and FYNNEI. The CDR3 is made up of 15 amino acids. The CDR3 loop is CASRGSPGGNQPQHF. As DNA, the CDR3 is TGTGCCAGCAGGGGCTCCCCTGGAGGCAATCAGCCCCAGCATTTT.

This chain links TRBV7-2 with TRBJ1-2, with D perhaps matching TRBD1 (5 bases). V was clipped by 6 bases and J by 8 bases, with 16 bases between them. The CDR3 contains 13 residues. The V gene's germline CDR1 is SGHTA and CDR2 FQGNSA. CDR3 in amino acids: CASRTPGMGGYTF. DNA of the CDR3: TGTGCCAGCAGAACCCCAGGGATGGGGGGCTACACCTTC.

This chain joins TRBV7-3 and TRBJ2-2; unclear D gene. Per the germline V gene, CDR1 is SGHTA and CDR2 is FQGTGA. The CDR3 consists of 12 residues. V shed 5 bases and J shed 9 bases, with 10 bases lying between them. CDR3 sequence reads: CASSPGPRELFF. CDR3 bases: TGTGCCAGCAGCCCCGGCCCTCGGGAGCTGTTTTTT.

This chain uses TRBV5-6 with TRBJ1-1; 9 nucleotides match TRBD1. Per germline, CDR1 SGHDT and CDR2 YYEEEE. The CDR3 is made up of 16 amino acids. Unmatched junction bases numbered 5, after V lost 2 bases and J lost 0 bases. CDR3 loop: CASSFGTGSMNTEAFF. The CDR3 bases are TGTGCCAGCAGCTTCGGGACAGGGTCCATGAACACTGAAGCTTTCTTT.

Here the CDR3 DNA reads TGCGCCAGCAGCCAAGGGGACAGCACCTACGAGCAGTACTTC. It encodes CASSQGDSTYEQYF. This sequence joins TRBV4-1 and TRBJ2-7; 7 bases line up with TRBD1. Losses at the gene ends were 1 base for V and 2 bases for J; bases not matched to a gene: 2. This CDR3 region has 14 residues. CDR1 and CDR2 from the germline V gene are MGHRA and YSYEKL.